The 30 T cell receptor beta chains presented below share a single source sample, sequenced in a study of T cell repertoires in cytomegalovirus infection. Antigens of these TCRs are unknown. MiXCR, run by TCRdb on the reads, gives a single entry per CDR3 protein. The data hold about 360,000 distinct CDR3 sequences, with just under 35% observed a single time. Source: cultured PBMCs, taken from culture after CMV antigen stimulation. These receptors were collected from a human donor in good health (CMV status not recorded). Some clones in this sample may be carry-over from other donors' samples.

This rearrangement joins TRBV27 to TRBJ2-3; D is possibly TRBD1 or TRBD2 (5 bases each). Trimming took off 7 bases at V and 5 bases at J, with 19 bases between the two ends. The CDR3 has 15 amino acids. Germline V lookup: CDR1 MNHEY, CDR2 SMNVEV (reference sequence). In nucleotides, the CDR3 is TGTGCCAGCACGGGGCGGGCCATCCGGGGAGATACGCAGTATTTT. The encoded protein is CASTGRAIRGDTQYF.

The rearrangement links TRBV19 to TRBJ1-1, with D possibly matching TRBD1 (6 bases). Germline assignment: CDR1 LNHDA and CDR2 SQIVND (reference sequence). V lost 6 bases and J 3 bases, leaving 11 bases between the germline ends. The CDR3 contains 13 residues. The CDR3, as DNA: TGTGCCAGTAGCTTCAGGGGTCACACTGAAGCTTTCTTT. Amino acids: CASSFRGHTEAFF.

This clonotype has only a few counts. The V call is TRBV27, the J call TRBJ1-2; D is uncertain. Trimming left V 3 bases short and J 2 bases short, with 7 bases between. This CDR3 has 13 residues. The V gene's germline CDR1 is MNHEY and CDR2 SMNVEV (reference sequence). The CDR3, as DNA: TGTGCCAGCAGTTTCCTAGACAACTATGGCTACACCTTC. Its protein is CASSFLDNYGYTF.

A few counts support this clonotype. The chain is built from TRBV10-3 and TRBJ2-1, with 9 bases aligning to TRBD1. V lost 5 bases and J lost 9; bases outside the gene matches: 5. Germline V CDR1 and CDR2: ENHRY, SYGVKD. The CDR3 runs 13 residues. The CDR3 sequence: CAISPGQGTEQFF. The CDR3 bases are TGTGCCATCAGTCCGGGACAGGGCACTGAGCAGTTCTTC.

This chain connects TRBV28 to TRBJ2-1; 15 bases map to TRBD2. There are 17 residues in the CDR3. Germline V gene data show CDR1 as MDHEN and CDR2 as SYDVKM. With 7 bases clipped from V and 4 bases from J, the junction kept 8 bases outside the gene matches. CDR3 bases: TGTGCCAGCACCCAAGGGACTAGCGGGAGGTATTACAATGAGCAGTTCTTC. Amino acids: CASTQGTSGRYYNEQFF. The variable domain in full, completed from reference TRBV28 and TRBJ2-1, reads DVKVTQSSRYLVKRTGEKVFLECVQDMDHENMFWYRQDPGLGLRLIYFSYDVKMKEKGDIPEGYSVSREKKERFSLILESASTNQTSMYLCASTQGTSGRYYNEQFFGPGTRLTVL.

This clonotype appeared many times. The CDR3 sequence is CASSARTGTGADTQYF. The CDR3 DNA is TGTGCCAGCAGCGCGCGAACAGGGACGGGGGCAGATACGCAGTATTTT. The V gene is TRBV7-2, the J gene TRBJ2-3; D may match TRBD1 or TRBD2 (6 bases each). Germline V CDR1 and CDR2: SGHTA, FQGNSA. The CDR3 has 16 residues. Trimming pared 5 bases from V and 4 bases from J, leaving 19 bases between.

The chain employs TRBV7-2 and TRBJ2-3; D unclear. This CDR3 region has 12 residues. Germline CDR1 is SGHTA and CDR2 is FQGNSA. Deletions cut 10 bases from V and 1 base from J, with 9 bases between. CDR3 protein: CATGPGTDTQYF. The CDR3 DNA reads TGTGCCACAGGACCTGGCACAGATACGCAGTATTTT.

J is TRBJ1-4 and V is TRBV19; 10 positions match TRBD1. With 4 bases clipped from V and 3 bases from J, the junction kept 5 bases outside the gene matches. This CDR3 spans 16 amino acids. From germline, CDR1 is LNHDA and CDR2 SQIVND (reference sequence). The DNA of the CDR3 is TGTGCCAGTAGTACCTCGACAGGGGGCTCTAATGAAAAACTGTTTTTT. Amino acid sequence: CASSTSTGGSNEKLFF.

The chain couples TRBV19 to TRBJ1-5; D may be TRBD1 (5 bases). Between the trimmed V and J ends, which lost 6 bases and 2 bases, there was a span of 23 bases. The CDR3 is 18 amino acids. The germline V gene has CDR1 LNHDA and CDR2 SQIVND (reference sequence). CDR3 bases: TGTGCCAGTAGCCGAACGAGCCGGGGCGCGGGGGGCAATCAGCCCCAGCATTTT. Translation: CASSRTSRGAGGNQPQHF.

Points on this clonotype: At one of its ends the junction is not consistent with the germline gene, which may arise from a read error. This chain joins TRBV28 and TRBJ2-1; 12 nucleotides match TRBD2. Germline assignment: CDR1 MDHEN and CDR2 SYDVKM. The CDR3 totals 15 residues. As DNA, the CDR3 is TGTGCCAGCAGTTTATCTGGGGCTAGACTAGCGGGAGTGGGCTTC. It codes for CASSLSGARLAGVGF.

The chain recombines TRBV19 with TRBJ2-1; a weak D match, TRBD2 (6 bases). CDR3 length: 14 residues. The germline V and J ends were trimmed by 5 bases and 6 bases, with 14 bases remaining between them. Looked up from germline, CDR1 is LNHDA and CDR2 is SQIVND (reference sequence). CDR3 bases: TGTGCCAGTAGTGTGACTTGGGACTCCAATGAGCAGTTCTTC. Translated: CASSVTWDSNEQFF. Full variable domain (outside the CDR3, taken from reference TRBV19 and TRBJ2-1): DGGITQSPKYLFRKEGQNVTLSCEQNLNHDAMYWYRQDPGQGLRLIYYSQIVNDFQKGDIAEGYSVSREKKESFPLTVTSAQKNPTAFYLCASSVTWDSNEQFFGPGTRLTVL.

The J gene is TRBJ2-1, the V gene TRBV4-1, with TRBD1 matching 11 bases. The CDR3 extends over 14 amino acids. V lost 0 bases to trimming and J lost 13 bases; unmatched junction nucleotides: 5. In germline, CDR1 is MGHRA, CDR2 YSYEKL. The CDR3 DNA reads TGCGCCAGCAGCCAAGACCCTGGACAGGGGGCCCAGTTCTTC. As protein: CASSQDPGQGAQFF.

There are a few counts of this clonotype. The chain links TRBV6-2 or TRBV6-3 to TRBJ2-7; TRBD2 is a possible D gene (5 bases). Trimming cost V 5 bases and J 2 bases, with 16 bases left between them. The CDR3 sequence is 15 residues long. The germline V gene encodes CDR1 MNHEY and CDR2 SVGEGT. The CDR3 nucleotides read TGTGCCAGCAGTCCCCCGGGAACTTTAACCTACGAGCAGTACGTC. This codes for CASSPPGTLTYEQYV.

This clonotype was seen more than once but under ten times. The chain is built from TRBV12-3 or TRBV12-4 and TRBJ1-5; D call uncertain. The CDR3 is 14 residues long. V lost 3 bases to trimming and J lost 3 bases, with 9 bases between them. This chain's CDR3 is CASSFGFNNQPQHF. The CDR3 coding sequence is TGTGCCAGCAGTTTCGGTTTTAACAATCAGCCCCAGCATTTT.

The chain links TRBV27 to TRBJ1-6; no firm D call. V was cut by 5 bases and J by 0 bases, with 14 bases left in between. Per germline, CDR1 MNHEY and CDR2 SMNVEV (reference sequence). The CDR3 covers 17 residues. CDR3 sequence (DNA): TGTGCCAGCAGTCCCAAGCCAGCGAGCTCCTATAATTCACCCCTCCACTTT. Amino acids: CASSPKPASSYNSPLHF.

V and J are TRBV19 and TRBJ2-1; 12 bases line up with TRBD2. The germline gives CDR1 LNHDA, CDR2 SQIVND (reference sequence). The V and J ends lost 7 bases and 3 bases, in that order; junction bases with no gene match: 4. The length of the CDR3 is 15 residues. The CDR3 DNA follows: TGTGCCAGTACCACACTAGCGGGAGGCTACAATGAGCAGTTCTTC. It codes for CASTTLAGGYNEQFF.

The chain joins TRBV4-1 to TRBJ2-4; D may be TRBD2 (6 bases). CDR3 length: 17 residues. Germline V CDR1 and CDR2: MGHRA, YSYEKL. With 1 base removed from V and 3 bases from J, the gap between germline ends came to 16 bases. CDR3 sequence (DNA): TGCGCCAGCAGCCAAGGGGTAAACGGGAGAAACAAAAACATTCAGTACTTC. Its translation: CASSQGVNGRNKNIQYF.

The rearrangement joins TRBV6-2 or TRBV6-3 to TRBJ2-3, with 12 nucleotides matching TRBD2. Germline assignment: CDR1 MNHEY and CDR2 SVGEGT. The CDR3 has 16 amino acids. V was pared by 6 bases and J by 2 bases, with 6 bases of the junction left unmatched. Here the CDR3 DNA reads TGTGCCAGCAGGGTACTAGCGGGAGGATCCACAGATACGCAGTATTTT. Translated, it gives CASRVLAGGSTDTQYF.

The chain couples TRBV25-1 to TRBJ2-3, with 8 bases aligning to TRBD2. The CDR3 is made up of 16 amino acids. J was trimmed by 0 bases and V by 6 bases; bases with no gene match: 8. From germline, CDR1 is MGHDK and CDR2 SYGVNS. The CDR3 bases are TGTGCCAGCAGGGATACTAGCGGAGCAAGCACAGATACGCAGTATTTT. Its protein is CASRDTSGASTDTQYF.

This clonotype came up a few times. The chain joins TRBV7-2 to TRBJ2-3; 9 bases line up with TRBD2. There are 17 residues in the CDR3. CDR1 is SGHTA and CDR2 is FQGNSA in the germline V gene. V lost 3 bases, J lost 2 bases, and 9 bases stayed unmatched. DNA of the CDR3: TGTGCCAGCAGCTTTCAACTGACTAGCGGTTTCACAGATACGCAGTATTTT. This sequence encodes CASSFQLTSGFTDTQYF.

The chain combines TRBV14 with TRBJ2-3; the D gene is possibly TRBD2 (6 bases). Germline V CDR1 and CDR2: SGHDN, FVKESK. The CDR3 spans 18 residues. Trimming took off 4 bases at V and 3 bases at J, with 23 bases between the two ends. CDR3 amino acids: CASSRLGWQAAGTDTQYF. CDR3 nucleotides: TGTGCCAGCAGCCGCCTAGGCTGGCAGGCGGCGGGGACAGATACGCAGTATTTT.

This clonotype was counted between two and nine times. The chain has TRBV29-1 and TRBJ2-1; TRBD1 or TRBD2 may be the D gene (6 bases each). This CDR3 is 14 amino acids long. V shed 4 bases and J shed 6 bases, with 16 bases lying between them. Germline V gene data show CDR1 as SQVTM and CDR2 as ANQGSEA. The CDR3 region has the DNA TGCAGCGTTGGGGGGGCTGACGGGGGCAATGAGCAGTTCTTC. Translated: CSVGGADGGNEQFF.

CDR3: CASSYMWNTEAFF. In DNA, the CDR3 is TGTGCCAGCAGCTACATGTGGAACACTGAAGCTTTCTTT. The J gene is TRBJ1-1, the V gene TRBV7-8; D unclear. This CDR3 has 13 amino acids. V was trimmed by 4 bases and J by 1 base, leaving 7 bases between them. Germline-derived CDR1 and CDR2 are SGHVS and FQNEAQ.

The chain carries TRBV7-6 and TRBJ2-3; 7 bases match TRBD1. This CDR3 has 14 amino acids. V lost 5 bases to trimming and J lost 6 bases; unmatched junction nucleotides: 8. Germline CDR1 and CDR2: SGHVS and FNYEAQ. The CDR3 sequence is CASSARQGLDTQYF. DNA for the CDR3: TGTGCCAGCAGCGCCAGACAGGGTTTGGATACGCAGTATTTT.

The chain has TRBV7-2 and TRBJ2-5; no clear D. Germline lookup yields CDR1 SGHTA and CDR2 FQGNSA. The V end lost 5 bases, the J end lost 2 bases, and 12 bases lay between the germline ends. This CDR3 has 14 residues. The CDR3 loop is CASSRADRQETQYF. The CDR3 DNA sequence: TGTGCCAGCAGCCGGGCCGACCGGCAAGAGACCCAGTACTTC.

V usage is TRBV5-4 and J usage is TRBJ1-3; 8 bases agree with TRBD1. Germline V lookup: CDR1 SGHNT, CDR2 YYREEE (reference sequence). This CDR3 region has 16 residues. Trimming removed 0 bases from V and 4 bases from J; junction bases left unmatched: 6. The CDR3 DNA reads as TGTGCCAGCAGCTTGGATCCCTCAGGGGGCGGAAACACCATATATTTT. Protein product: CASSLDPSGGGNTIYF.

This clonotype was seen a handful of times. The chain employs TRBV6-2 or TRBV6-3 and TRBJ2-1, with TRBD2 identical over 10 bases. With 2 bases clipped from V and 7 bases from J, the junction kept 8 bases outside the gene matches. The CDR3 is 16 amino acids. CDR1 MNHEY and CDR2 SVGEGT come from the germline V gene. The CDR3 loop reads CASSYPEREGGNEQFF. The CDR3 coding sequence is TGTGCCAGCAGTTACCCCGAGCGGGAGGGGGGAAATGAGCAGTTCTTC.

The V call is TRBV19, the J call TRBJ2-2; TRBD2 matches at 10 bases. V dropped 4 bases and J dropped 3; count of bases not matched to a gene: 8. The CDR3 is 17 amino acids. Germline CDR1 and CDR2: LNHDA and SQIVND (reference sequence). This CDR3 is CASSTRGLAEYTGELFF. For the CDR3, the DNA is TGTGCCAGTAGTACCCGAGGACTAGCGGAGTACACCGGGGAGCTGTTTTTT.

The chain has TRBV7-3 and TRBJ2-1; TRBD2 matches 7 bases. The V gene's germline CDR1 is SGHTA and CDR2 FQGTGA. The CDR3 has 15 amino acids. V dropped 5 bases and J dropped 8; count of bases not matched to a gene: 12. This CDR3 is CASSRGERGGDEQFF. The CDR3 region has the DNA TGTGCCAGCAGCCGAGGCGAGCGGGGCGGAGATGAGCAGTTCTTC.

The chain joins TRBV7-8 to TRBJ2-5, with 9 positions matching TRBD2. The germline V gene encodes CDR1 SGHVS and CDR2 FQNEAQ. The CDR3 has 16 amino acids. The J segment lost 7 bases and the V segment lost 5 bases, leaving 14 bases of the junction unmatched. The CDR3 loop reads CASSGQGLASGGTQYF. The CDR3 DNA is TGTGCCAGCAGCGGCCAGGGACTAGCATCCGGAGGGACCCAGTACTTC.